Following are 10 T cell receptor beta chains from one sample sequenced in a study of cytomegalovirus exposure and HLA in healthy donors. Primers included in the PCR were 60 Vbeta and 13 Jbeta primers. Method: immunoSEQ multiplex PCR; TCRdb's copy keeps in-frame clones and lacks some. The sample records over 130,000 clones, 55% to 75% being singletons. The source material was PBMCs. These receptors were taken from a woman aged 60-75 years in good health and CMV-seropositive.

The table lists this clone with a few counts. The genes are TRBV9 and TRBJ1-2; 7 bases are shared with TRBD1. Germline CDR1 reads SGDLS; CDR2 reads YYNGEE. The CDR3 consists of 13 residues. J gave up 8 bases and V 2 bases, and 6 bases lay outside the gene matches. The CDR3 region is CASSVLTGVGYTF. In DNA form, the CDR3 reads TGTGCCAGCAGCGTCCTAACAGGGGTAGGCTACACCTTC.

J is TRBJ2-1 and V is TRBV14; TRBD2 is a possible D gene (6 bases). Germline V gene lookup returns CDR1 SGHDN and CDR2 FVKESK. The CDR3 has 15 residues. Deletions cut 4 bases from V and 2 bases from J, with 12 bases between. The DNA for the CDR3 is TGTGCCAGCAGCCTGGTCGGGAGTGCCTACAATGAGCAGTTCTTC. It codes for CASSLVGSAYNEQFF. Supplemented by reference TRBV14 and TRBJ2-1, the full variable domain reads EAGVTQFPSHSVIEKGQTVTLRCDPISGHDNLYWYRRVMGKEIKFLLHFVKESKQDESGMPNNRFLAERTGGTYSTLKVQPAELEDSGVYFCASSLVGSAYNEQFFGPGTRLTVL.

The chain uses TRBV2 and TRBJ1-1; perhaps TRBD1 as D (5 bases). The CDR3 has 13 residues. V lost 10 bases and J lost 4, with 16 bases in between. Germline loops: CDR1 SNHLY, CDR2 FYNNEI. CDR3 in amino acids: CATFNLRGTEAFF. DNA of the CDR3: TGTGCCACCTTTAACCTTAGGGGCACTGAAGCTTTCTTT.

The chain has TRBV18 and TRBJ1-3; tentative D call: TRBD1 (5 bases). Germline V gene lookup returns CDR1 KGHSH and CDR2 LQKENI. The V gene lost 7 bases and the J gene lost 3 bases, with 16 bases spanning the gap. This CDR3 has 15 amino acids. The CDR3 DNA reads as TGTGCCAGCTTCGTAACCAAGGGGCTTGGAAACACCATATATTTT. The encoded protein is CASFVTKGLGNTIYF.

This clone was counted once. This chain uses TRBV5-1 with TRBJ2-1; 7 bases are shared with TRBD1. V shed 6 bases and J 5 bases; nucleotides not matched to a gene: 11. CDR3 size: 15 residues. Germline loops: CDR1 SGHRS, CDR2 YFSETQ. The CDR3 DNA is TGCGCCAGCACAGAAACAGACAGGGCCCACAATGAGCAGTTCTTC. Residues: CASTETDRAHNEQFF.

This chain's CDR3 is CASTRTGNMNTEAFF. DNA for the CDR3: TGTGCCAGCACGAGGACAGGCAACATGAACACTGAAGCTTTCTTT. This rearrangement joins TRBV28 to TRBJ1-1, with 7 positions matching TRBD1. CDR1 is MDHEN, CDR2 SYDVKM, per germline. V shed 7 bases, J shed 0 bases, and the junction held 8 bases outside the gene matches. The CDR3 loop spans 15 amino acids.

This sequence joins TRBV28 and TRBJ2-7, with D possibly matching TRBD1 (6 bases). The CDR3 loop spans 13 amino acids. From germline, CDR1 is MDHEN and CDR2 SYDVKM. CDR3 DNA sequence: TGTGCTGCACAACAGGGTGAGAGGGTCGAGCAGTACTTC. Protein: CAAQQGERVEQYF.

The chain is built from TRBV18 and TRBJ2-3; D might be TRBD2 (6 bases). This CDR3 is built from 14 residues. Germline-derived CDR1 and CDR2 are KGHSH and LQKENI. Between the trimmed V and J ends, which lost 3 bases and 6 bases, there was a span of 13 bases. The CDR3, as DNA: TGTGCCAGCTCACCCGGCGGAGGGGCCGATACGCAGTATTTT. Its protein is CASSPGGGADTQYF.

Here the CDR3 DNA reads TGTGCCAGCAGCGTCGGGGGATCGGCTAATGAAAAACTGTTTTTT. Residues: CASSVGGSANEKLFF. The chain links TRBV7-7 to TRBJ1-4, with a possible D match to TRBD1 (5 bases). The ends were cut back, 5 bases at V and 3 bases at J, with 13 bases in the middle. CDR1 and CDR2 from the germline V gene are SSHAT and FNYEAQ (reference sequence). This CDR3 is built from 15 residues. Using reference TRBV7-7 and TRBJ1-4 for the parts outside the CDR3, the full variable domain is GAGVSQSPRYKVTKRGQDVTLRCDPISSHATLYWYQQALGQGPEFLTYFNYEAQPDKSGLPSDRFSAERPEGSISTLTIQRTEQRDSAMYRCASSVGGSANEKLFFGSGTQLSVL.

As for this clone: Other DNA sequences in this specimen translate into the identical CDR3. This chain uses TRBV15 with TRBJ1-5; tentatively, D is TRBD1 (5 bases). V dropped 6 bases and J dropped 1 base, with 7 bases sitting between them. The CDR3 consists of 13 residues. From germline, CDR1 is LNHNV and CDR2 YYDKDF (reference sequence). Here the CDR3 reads CATRGQSNQPQHF. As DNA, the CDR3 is TGTGCCACCAGAGGACAAAGCAATCAGCCCCAGCATTTT.